This TCR beta chain originates from a study of PD-1 blockade in mismatch repair-deficient tumors. Study as a whole: Enrolled about 2012-2017, patients had progressing, pretreated mismatch repair-deficient cancers of approximately 13 types. Whole-study results and caveats: Rapid post-treatment expansion, then contraction, generally preceding radiologic response, marked tumor-resident clones.

Regarding this clone: Antigen unknown.

The CDR3 contains 16 residues. The germline CDR1 and CDR2 sequences are MNHEY and SVGAGI. V lost 0 bases, J lost 6 bases, and 3 bases stayed unmatched. Sequencing used immunoSEQ multiplex PCR; TCRdb keeps in-frame clones, though not all of them. The table shows some 130,000 clones, with about 90% occurring only once. All patients were mismatch repair deficient, assessed by either PCR or immunohistochemistry. TCRs were sequenced from a few patients responding to pembrolizumab. The sequence came from an adult with mismatch repair-deficient cancer. V gene TRBV6-5 combines with J gene TRBJ2-1; 12 bases align to TRBD2. Material: peripheral blood, obtained just under 74 weeks after starting pembrolizumab. The CDR3 region is CASSYSTSGRINEQFF. As DNA, the CDR3 is TGTGCCAGCAGTTACTCGACTAGCGGGAGAATCAATGAGCAGTTCTTC.